This T cell receptor beta chain was identified during a study of shared clonotypes between healthy human individuals. Study-wide results and caveats: Naive subsets generally exceeded memory subsets in estimated richness.

Worth noting for this clone: The antigen remains undetermined.

Genomic DNA of every subset was divided equally among multiple immunoSEQ plates. The method was immunoSEQ multiplex PCR; TCRdb's version includes in-frame clones alone and lacks a portion of them. Of some 1,900,000 clones listed, about 95% are singletons. From germline, CDR1 is SGHRS and CDR2 YFSETQ. V shed 0 bases and J shed 6 bases, with 10 bases lying between them. The CDR3 is 14 amino acids. Naive CD8 cells comprised CD45RO-negative, CCR7-positively selected cells, excluding terminally differentiated effector memory CD45RA+ cells. The sequenced sample consisted of naive CD8+ T cells sorted from blood. This chain links TRBV5-1 with TRBJ2-1; D not resolved. The origin of this receptor is a man aged 18 to 29 in good health. CDR3: CASSLGWDPNEQFF. CDR3 DNA: TGCGCCAGCAGCTTGGGATGGGATCCCAATGAGCAGTTCTTC.